The subject of this entry is one TCR beta chain. Its specific antigen is unknown. No qualities accompany the bases; no much larger clone lies one base away. Inclusive of the bounding cysteine and phenylalanine, the CDR3 is 15 residues long. The kept DNA is CDR3 alone, 45 bases in frame from the first base. Germline trimming: 5 bases from V, 4 bases from J; junction bases outside gene matches: 3. CDR1 and CDR2, per the germline V gene, are SGHVS and FNYEAQ. The library was made by the immunoSEQ multiplex PCR assay. For the multiplex PCR, a mixture combining 60 forward primers for TCR Vbeta segments and 13 reverse primers for TCR Jbeta segments was used. The CDR3 region of rearranged TCR beta genes was amplified from genomic DNA by a multiplex PCR assay. On the Illumina HiSeq System, the amplified TCR beta libraries were sequenced as 87-base-pair reads. The authors' analysis ran thus. A later analysis tallied about 77 million unique TCR beta chains across the 666 repertoires, and approximately 12 million of those chains were shared by two or more donors. To remove PCR and sequencing errors, raw reads were error-corrected and collapsed into unique sequences using a nearest-neighbor algorithm that merged closely related sequences. To assign V, D and J gene segments, CDR3 sequences were aligned to IMGT reference sequences. Each retained sequence needed at least a six-nucleotide match to both a V gene segment and a J gene segment. Rearrangements were classified as productive when the CDR3 lacked stop codons and remained in frame with V and J, and all other rearrangements were classified as non-productive. Following IMGT convention, CDR3 was defined as the stretch from the second conserved V-encoded cysteine up to the conserved J-encoded phenylalanine. In an earlier analysis of 550 to 650 of the donors, sequences lacking an unambiguous match to a single V gene segment were excluded. An earlier analysis of 587 of the donors classified V segments as functional when productive rearrangements were above 56.7% and as segregating when the standard deviation between donors was above 5%. A statistical classification framework was built to diagnose cytomegalovirus status from the catalog of TCR beta chain sequences. In a later analysis, TCR nucleotide sequences were compared against IMGT/GENE-DB human TR gene sequences so that V and J genes could be assigned. A later analysis assigned CDR3 sequences and most-parsimonious VDJ recombination scenarios with the TCRdist pipeline. In a later analysis, every TCR beta chain was defined by the combination of its CDR3 amino acid sequence and its V-gene family, and reads without a unique V-gene family were dropped. To address suspected cross-contamination and a sequencing artifact, a later analysis removed under 600 highly shared, low-generation-probability nucleotide sequences. In a later analysis, a clonal expansion index was calculated for each public chain from normalized within-repertoire ranks of inferred template counts. Generation probabilities in a later analysis came from a VDJ recombination model fitted to out-of-frame rearrangements, and those results were checked against IGoR. A later analysis scored TCR-TCR, TCR-HLA and TCR-CMV co-occurrence with hypergeometric tests, applying a repertoire-size bias correction to TCR pairs. A later analysis estimated false discovery rates by permuting HLA or CMV assignments 20 times. In a later analysis, co-occurring TCRs were grouped with DBSCAN, and TCRdist sequence similarity was added when clustering was performed within HLA-allele-positive subsets. Co-occurrence clustering excluded repertoires with fewer than 30,000 or more than 120,000 public chains, plus five with anomalous nucleotide sharing. This is the immuneACCESS table as TCRdb keeps it, with only in-frame sequences that have V and J called. A part of the clones is gone; compared with another copy, unresolved V genes explain less than half, and the rest is unexplained. For V, J and clone size, that table is used; D and trimming come from the DNA. The table for this sample lists over 95,000 clones; roughly four fifths of them were counted only once. 7.7% of the sample comes from the top ten.

The cohort consisted of 600 or so healthy bone marrow donors. All cohort members were sampled while nominally healthy, although unrecorded immune exposures were likely present. The donor was CMV seronegative and was included in the group of around 320 seronegative cohort members. A peripheral blood sample was collected from each donor, and TCR beta sequencing was performed on peripheral blood mononuclear cells. Genomic DNA was extracted from the blood cell samples with the Qiagen DNeasy Blood Extraction Kit. The record originates from a study of cytomegalovirus exposure and HLA in healthy donors (dated by TCRdb to about 2017). Concerning the study at large: An earlier analysis of roughly 630 of the donors reported 276 Gb of sequence data and some 120 million unique TCR beta sequences from approximately 180 million T cells. All discovery cohort repertoires had been generated on a single sequencing platform. The number of typed donors differed by locus: about 620-640 for A, B, C, DRB1 and DQB1; 500 to 550 for DQA1; approximately 610 for DPA1; and some 470 for DPB1. Donor age, sex, ethnicity and CMV serostatus were compiled alongside the repertoire data. The study used immunosequencing to profile the T cell repertoires of under 700 subjects and linked those repertoires to cytomegalovirus serostatus. A later genetic analysis used genome-wide SNP genotypes for about 60% of the roughly 700 donors, treating that subset as a discovery cohort. An earlier analysis of some 600 of the donors applied high-throughput TCR beta sequencing to assess whether each TCR beta V gene segment acted as functional or pseudogenic. Of the approximately 400 genotyped donors, approximately 82% fell in the genetic ancestry cluster associated with self-reported Caucasian donors. A handful of DR-DQ haplotypes were handled as single units for association and clustering because linkage in the cohort was strong. In addition to the first cohort of hundreds of subjects, a separate validation cohort of 100 to 150 different subjects was used. In the later analysis, no new phenotypic data were used to find candidate immune exposures; instead, reliance was placed on TCR beta sequences and their occurrence across donors. On average, around 230,000 unique TCR beta nucleotide sequences were sequenced per donor among 398 genotyped donors of the cohort, with roughly 18% of those sequences being non-productive. An early release that covered more than 550 HLA-typed donors contained approximately 290 gigabases of sequencing data and about 84 million unique TCR sequences. HLA typing included class I and class II loci at four-digit resolution. To predict cytomegalovirus infection status, the study combined high-throughput TCR immunosequencing, statistical association of individual TCRs with disease status, and machine learning. A later analysis re-examined previously published TCR beta repertoires from just over 650 donors and added high-resolution HLA genotyping to investigate patterns of TCR occurrence. The study aimed to test whether signatures of past pathogen exposure could be identified by cataloging public T cell receptors.

Overall study outcomes, separate from this receptor: Compared with equally common non-associated chains, HLA-associated TCR beta chains in a later analysis were more clonally expanded and had lower generation probabilities. Cytomegalovirus status was reported to be diagnosed by the classifier with high specificity and sensitivity in both the original and validation cohorts. A further reported finding was that TCR beta sequences accurately predicted the HLA-A and HLA-B alleles for most subjects in the first cohort. Specific HLA alleles were associated with over 15,000 TCR beta sequences at a false discovery rate of 0.05 in a later analysis. In a later analysis, the rate of TCR association differed among HLA loci, with DRB1 alleles having the most associated TCRs and HLA-C alleles having the fewest. A cluster of highly shared sequence variants was judged likely to be a technical artifact of the sequencing pipeline. Because counts were too low, about 18 rarely observed V segments, including chromosome 9 orphons, were excluded from the earlier analysis of 500 to 700 of the donors. Only TCR beta chains were sequenced in this cohort, and the absence of alpha or paired-chain data limited detectable features. A later genetic analysis reported fewer N-insertions in productive TCRs among donors in an Asian-associated ancestry cluster than the roughly 650-donor mean. Strong co-occurrence of HLA alleles, especially DR and DQ, made assigning TCR associations to individual alleles difficult. In vitro tests confirmed that a few of the cytomegalovirus-associated TCR beta chains recognize cytomegalovirus antigens. Several of the top co-occurrence clusters appeared to be linked to parvovirus B19, influenza, CMV and Epstein-Barr virus, according to a later analysis. In an earlier analysis of some 500 of the donors, most TCR beta V segments were observed in productive rearrangements about 90% or about 30% of the time, broadly matching IMGT annotations. Sequencing depth was assumed to be roughly uniform across donors in the presence/absence analyses, though that assumption may not hold. The only immune exposure information available for the cohort was CMV serostatus. Most TCR sequences were seen in very few donors, while some public TCRs were found in many individuals. According to a later analysis, most CMV-associated TCR beta chains appeared to be HLA-restricted, and the HLA associations seemed to be driven largely by CMV exposure. In the study, some 160 TCR beta chains were listed as associated with cytomegalovirus. Some IMGT-functional V segments, including TRBV6-2 and TRBV6-3, could not be told apart with the 87-base-pair reads, so those segments were excluded. According to the authors, the approach could potentially be generalized to other disease states and immunological phenotypes. A later genetic analysis associated a missense DCLRE1C variant with V-gene and J-gene trimming of TCR beta chains, and an independent cohort replicated the association. Because HLA typing was missing for some donors at each locus, association tests included only the typed subset. Correlated functional status among segregating V segments might reflect linkage disequilibrium, but an unknown experimental factor could not be ruled out.

The chain links TRBV7-6 with TRBJ1-6, with 9 bases in between that match TRBD1. This receptor was obtained from a female donor in good health and CMV-seronegative. Sequencing was carried out using PBMCs. The bases are TGTGCCAGCAGCCTCGGACAGGGGTATAATTCACCCCTCCACTTT. Translated, this gives CASSLGQGYNSPLHF.